These 15 T cell receptor beta chains were all obtained from the same sample, sequenced in a study of glioma-infiltrating T cells after dendritic cell vaccination. Profiled with immunoSEQ multiplex PCR; TCRdb holds only in-frame clones, not every one. Among around 100,000 clones, roughly 76% were seen once, and the ten largest hold around 12%. Material: blood, obtained before dendritic cell vaccination. These receptors all come from a human donor with glioblastoma.

The genes are TRBV6-5 and TRBJ2-5; 11 bases agree with TRBD2. J was trimmed by 5 bases and V by 0 bases; bases with no gene match: 5. Germline loops: CDR1 MNHEY, CDR2 SVGAGI. This CDR3 has 16 amino acids. This CDR3 reads CASSYSLAGGFETQYF. The CDR3 coding sequence is TGTGCCAGCAGTTACTCGCTAGCGGGGGGTTTTGAGACCCAGTACTTC.

The chain links TRBV7-9 to TRBJ2-1, with D hard to call. Germline V lookup: CDR1 SEHNR, CDR2 FQNEAQ (reference sequence). With 4 bases removed from V and 5 bases from J, the gap between germline ends came to 9 bases. The CDR3 covers 13 residues. The chain's CDR3 is CASSSKLDNEQFF. For the CDR3, the DNA is TGTGCCAGCAGCTCTAAGCTGGACAATGAGCAGTTCTTC.

This clone was recorded once. This chain links TRBV4-3 with TRBJ2-2; 7 positions match TRBD1. Trimming took 3 bases from V and 3 from J; bases not matched to a gene: 10. This CDR3 has 17 amino acids. Germline V gene sequence: CDR1 LGHNA, CDR2 YSLEER. This chain's CDR3 is CASSQYTGTVDTGELFF. DNA of the CDR3: TGCGCCAGCAGCCAGTATACCGGGACAGTGGACACCGGGGAGCTGTTTTTT.

The rearrangement uses TRBV6-5 and TRBJ2-1, with D perhaps TRBD2 (6 bases). CDR1 and CDR2 from the germline V gene are MNHEY and SVGAGI. The CDR3 has 15 amino acids. Between the trimmed V and J ends, which lost 2 bases and 2 bases, there was a span of 10 bases. CDR3 region: CASSYRVAAYNEQFF. The CDR3 DNA reads as TGTGCCAGCAGTTACAGGGTAGCGGCCTACAATGAGCAGTTCTTC.

Concerning this clone: The junction differs from germline at one of its ends, possibly a read error. The chain joins TRBV6-1 to TRBJ1-1; D is perhaps TRBD1 (6 bases). This CDR3 region has 13 residues. Germline V gene sequence: CDR1 MNHNS, CDR2 SASEGT. Here the CDR3 reads CASTLTWDTEASF. CDR3 in DNA: TGTGCCAGCACCCTGACTTGGGACACTGAAGCTTCCTTT.

The J gene is TRBJ1-2, the V gene TRBV5-4; 7 nucleotides match TRBD1. The V and J ends lost 3 bases and 6 bases, in that order; junction bases with no gene match: 17. The CDR3 length is 17 residues. Germline V CDR1 and CDR2: SGHNT, YYREEE (reference sequence). The CDR3: CASSWGQRRGTGDGYTF. The CDR3 DNA reads as TGTGCCAGCAGCTGGGGACAGCGCCGAGGTACTGGGGATGGCTACACCTTC.

V and J are TRBV2 and TRBJ1-4; the match to TRBD1 covers 7 bases. Germline assignment: CDR1 SNHLY and CDR2 FYNNEI. The CDR3 consists of 14 residues. V lost 6 bases, J lost 8 bases, and 9 bases stayed unmatched. In DNA form, the CDR3 reads TGTGCCAGCAGCCCGGACAGGAACCGCGAAAAACTGTTTTTT. Protein: CASSPDRNREKLFF.

The chain employs TRBV7-2 and TRBJ2-3; 8 nucleotides line up with TRBD2. Germline CDR1 and CDR2: SGHTA and FQGNSA. CDR3 length: 16 amino acids. Trimming removed 1 base from V and 0 bases from J; junction bases left unmatched: 3. The CDR3 coding sequence is TGTGCCAGCAGCTTAGATGGCGGGGGGAGCACAGATACGCAGTATTTT. Residues: CASSLDGGGSTDTQYF.

This clone was found once. The chain uses TRBV25-1 and TRBJ2-5, with 9 bases fitting TRBD1. The CDR3 sequence is 14 residues long. Per the germline V gene, CDR1 is MGHDK and CDR2 is SYGVNS. Trimming removed 3 bases from V and 4 bases from J; junction bases left unmatched: 3. Here the CDR3 reads CASSDADRGETQYF. Written as DNA, the CDR3 is TGTGCCAGCAGTGACGCGGACAGGGGAGAGACCCAGTACTTC.

This clone was counted a single time. This rearrangement joins TRBV5-1 to TRBJ1-2; 8 positions match TRBD1. CDR3 length equals 12 residues. V lost 7 bases and J lost 4; bases outside the gene matches: 3. Germline loops: CDR1 SGHRS, CDR2 YFSETQ. In nucleotides, the CDR3 is TGCGCCAGCCAGGGGGCTGGCTATGGCTACACCTTC. It codes for CASQGAGYGYTF.

This clone was counted many times. The chain combines TRBV4-1 with TRBJ2-2; 8 nucleotides agree with TRBD2. The CDR3 loop spans 16 amino acids. Germline V gene lookup returns CDR1 MGHRA and CDR2 YSYEKL. Trimming removed 4 bases from V and 6 bases from J; junction bases left unmatched: 10. CDR3 in DNA: TGCGCCAGCAGCCCCCCCGGACTAGCCGGCCCCGGGGAGCTGTTTTTT. As protein: CASSPPGLAGPGELFF.

The chain joins TRBV2 to TRBJ2-3, with 10 bases aligning to TRBD1. CDR3 length: 15 amino acids. Looked up from germline, CDR1 is SNHLY and CDR2 is FYNNEI. Trimming took 6 bases from V and 3 from J; bases not matched to a gene: 6. CDR3 in DNA: TGTGCCAGCAGCGCCCGGGACAGGGGAACAGATACGCAGTATTTT. Translating gives CASSARDRGTDTQYF.

This chain connects TRBV5-4 to TRBJ2-5, with TRBD1 identical over 7 bases. The closer fit of TRBJ2-7 to the DNA end suggests the J call may be wrong. Germline loops: CDR1 SGHNT, CDR2 YYREEE (reference sequence). The CDR3 runs 15 residues. The CDR3 DNA reads TGTGCCAGCAGCTCGGGACAGCAAATGATCTACGAGCAGTACTTC. Protein sequence: CASSSGQQMIYEQYF.

This chain links TRBV19 with TRBJ2-5, with D unresolved. The CDR3 is 17 residues long. Deletions cut 4 bases from V and 4 bases from J, with 22 bases between. CDR1 and CDR2 (germline): LNHDA, SQIVND (reference sequence). The CDR3 region is CASSTLPPDINAETQYF. The CDR3 DNA reads TGTGCCAGTAGTACTCTCCCCCCAGATATAAATGCAGAGACCCAGTACTTC.

V and J are TRBV28 and TRBJ2-3, with D perhaps matching TRBD2 (6 bases). The germline gives CDR1 MDHEN, CDR2 SYDVKM. Between the trimmed V and J ends, which lost 6 bases and 1 base, there was a span of 14 bases. This CDR3 spans 15 amino acids. For the CDR3, the DNA is TGTGCCAGCAGCCCCTCCGGGGAGGGCACAGATACGCAGTATTTT. Protein sequence: CASSPSGEGTDTQYF.